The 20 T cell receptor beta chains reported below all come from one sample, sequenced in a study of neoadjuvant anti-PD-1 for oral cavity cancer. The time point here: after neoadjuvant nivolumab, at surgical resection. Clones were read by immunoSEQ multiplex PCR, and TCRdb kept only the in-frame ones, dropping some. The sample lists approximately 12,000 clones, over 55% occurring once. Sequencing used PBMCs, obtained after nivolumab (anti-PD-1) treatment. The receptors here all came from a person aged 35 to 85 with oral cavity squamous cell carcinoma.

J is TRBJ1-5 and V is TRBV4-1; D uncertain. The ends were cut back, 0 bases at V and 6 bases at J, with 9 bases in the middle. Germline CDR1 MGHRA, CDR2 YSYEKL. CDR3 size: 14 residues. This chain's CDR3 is CASSQEGVGQPQHF. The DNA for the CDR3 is TGCGCCAGCAGCCAAGAGGGTGTAGGTCAGCCCCAGCATTTT.

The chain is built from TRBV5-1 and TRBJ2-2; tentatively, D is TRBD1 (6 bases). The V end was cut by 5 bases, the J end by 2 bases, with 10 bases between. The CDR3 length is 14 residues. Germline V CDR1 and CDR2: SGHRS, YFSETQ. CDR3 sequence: CASREDRNTGELFF. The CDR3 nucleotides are TGCGCCAGCAGGGAGGACAGAAACACCGGGGAGCTGTTTTTT.

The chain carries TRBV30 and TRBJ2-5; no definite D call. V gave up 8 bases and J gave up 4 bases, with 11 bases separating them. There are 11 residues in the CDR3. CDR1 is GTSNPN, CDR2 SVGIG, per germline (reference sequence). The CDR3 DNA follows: TGTGCCACTGGTTGGGGAGAGACCCAGTACTTC. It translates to CATGWGETQYF.

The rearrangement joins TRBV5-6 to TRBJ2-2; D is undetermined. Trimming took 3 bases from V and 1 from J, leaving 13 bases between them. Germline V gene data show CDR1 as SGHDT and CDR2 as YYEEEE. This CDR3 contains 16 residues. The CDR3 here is CASSSPTWENTGELFF. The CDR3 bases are TGTGCCAGCAGCTCTCCCACTTGGGAGAACACCGGGGAGCTGTTTTTT.

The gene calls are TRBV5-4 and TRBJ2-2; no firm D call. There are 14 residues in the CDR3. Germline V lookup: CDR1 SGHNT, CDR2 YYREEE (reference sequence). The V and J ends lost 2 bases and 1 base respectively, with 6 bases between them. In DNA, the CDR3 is TGTGCCAGCAGCTTAGAACTGAACACCGGGGAGCTGTTTTTT. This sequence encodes CASSLELNTGELFF.

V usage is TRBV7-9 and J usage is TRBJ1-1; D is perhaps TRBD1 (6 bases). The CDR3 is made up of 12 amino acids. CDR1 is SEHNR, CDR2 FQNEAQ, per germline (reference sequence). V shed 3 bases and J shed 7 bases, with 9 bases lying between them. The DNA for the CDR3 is TGTGCCAGCAGCTTCCAGGGGATTGAAGCTTTCTTT. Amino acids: CASSFQGIEAFF. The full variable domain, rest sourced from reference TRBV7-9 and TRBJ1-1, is DTGVSQNPRHKITKRGQNVTFRCDPISEHNRLYWYRQTLGQGPEFLTYFQNEAQLEKSRLLSDRFSAERPKGSFSTLEIQRTEQGDSAMYLCASSFQGIEAFFGQGTRLTVV.

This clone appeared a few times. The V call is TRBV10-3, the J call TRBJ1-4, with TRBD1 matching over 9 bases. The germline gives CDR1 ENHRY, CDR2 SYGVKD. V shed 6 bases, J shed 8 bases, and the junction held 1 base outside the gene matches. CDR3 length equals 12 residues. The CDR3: CAIRGQGEKLFF. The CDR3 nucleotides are TGTGCCATCAGGGGACAGGGCGAAAAACTGTTTTTT.

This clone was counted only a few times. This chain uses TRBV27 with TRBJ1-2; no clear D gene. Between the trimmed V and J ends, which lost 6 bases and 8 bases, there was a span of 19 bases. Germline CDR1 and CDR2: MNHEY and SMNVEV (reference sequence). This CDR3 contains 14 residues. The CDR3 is CASSIAGRSGGYTF. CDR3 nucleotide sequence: TGTGCCAGCAGCATTGCCGGAAGATCGGGGGGCTACACCTTC.

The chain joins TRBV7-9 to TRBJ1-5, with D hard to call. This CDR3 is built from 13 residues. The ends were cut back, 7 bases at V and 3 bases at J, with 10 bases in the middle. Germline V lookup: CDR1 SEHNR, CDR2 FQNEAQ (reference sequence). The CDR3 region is CASTIGDNQPQHF. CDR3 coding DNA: TGTGCCAGCACCATTGGGGACAATCAGCCCCAGCATTTT.

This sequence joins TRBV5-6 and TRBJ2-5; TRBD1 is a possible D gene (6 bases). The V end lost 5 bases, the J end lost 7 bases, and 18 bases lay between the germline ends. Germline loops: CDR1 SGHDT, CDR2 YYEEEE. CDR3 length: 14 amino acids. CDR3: CASREDRTIGTQYF. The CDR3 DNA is TGTGCCAGCAGGGAGGACAGAACGATAGGGACCCAGTACTTC.

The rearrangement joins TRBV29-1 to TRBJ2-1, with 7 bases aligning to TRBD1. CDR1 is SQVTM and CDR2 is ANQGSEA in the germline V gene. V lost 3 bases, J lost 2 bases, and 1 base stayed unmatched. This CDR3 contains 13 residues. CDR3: CSVDQGAYNEQFF. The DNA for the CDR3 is TGCAGCGTTGACCAGGGGGCCTACAATGAGCAGTTCTTC.

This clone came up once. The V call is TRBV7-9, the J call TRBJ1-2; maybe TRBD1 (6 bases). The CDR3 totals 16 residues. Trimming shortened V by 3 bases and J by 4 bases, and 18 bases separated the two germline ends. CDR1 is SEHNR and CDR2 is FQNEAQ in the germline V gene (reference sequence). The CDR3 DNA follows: TGTGCCAGCAGCTTTACCGGGACATCGGAGGGCTATGGCTACACCTTC. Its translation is CASSFTGTSEGYGYTF.

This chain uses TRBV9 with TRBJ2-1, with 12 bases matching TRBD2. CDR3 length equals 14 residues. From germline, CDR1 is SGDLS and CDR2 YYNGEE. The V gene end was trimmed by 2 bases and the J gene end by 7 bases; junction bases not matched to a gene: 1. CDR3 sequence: CASSVGTSGNEQFF. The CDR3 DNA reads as TGTGCCAGCAGCGTCGGGACTAGCGGGAATGAGCAGTTCTTC.

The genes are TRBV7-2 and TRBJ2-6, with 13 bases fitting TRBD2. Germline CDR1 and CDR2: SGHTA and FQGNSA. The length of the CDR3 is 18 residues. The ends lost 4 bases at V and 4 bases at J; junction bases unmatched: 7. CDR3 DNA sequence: TGTGCCAGCAGCTCCGGACTAGCGGGAGTATCCGGGGCCAACGTCCTGACTTTC. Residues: CASSSGLAGVSGANVLTF.

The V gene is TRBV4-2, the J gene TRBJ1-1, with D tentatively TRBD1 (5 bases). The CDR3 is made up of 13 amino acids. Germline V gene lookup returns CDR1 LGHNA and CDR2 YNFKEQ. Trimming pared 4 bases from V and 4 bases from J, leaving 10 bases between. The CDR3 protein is CASSLTGGTEAFF. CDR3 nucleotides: TGTGCCAGCAGCCTCACAGGAGGCACTGAAGCTTTCTTT.

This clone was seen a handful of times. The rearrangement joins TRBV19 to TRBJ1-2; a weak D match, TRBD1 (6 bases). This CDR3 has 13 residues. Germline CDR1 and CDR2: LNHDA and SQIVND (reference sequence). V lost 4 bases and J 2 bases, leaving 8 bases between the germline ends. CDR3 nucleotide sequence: TGTGCCAGTAGTACGGGGGGCAACTATGGCTACACCTTC. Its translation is CASSTGGNYGYTF.

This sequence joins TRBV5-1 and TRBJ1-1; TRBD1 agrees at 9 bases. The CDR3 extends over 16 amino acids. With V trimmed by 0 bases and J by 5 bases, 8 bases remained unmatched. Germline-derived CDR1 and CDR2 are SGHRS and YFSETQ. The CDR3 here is CASSLVSGQGWTEAFF. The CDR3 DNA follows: TGCGCCAGCAGCTTGGTATCGGGACAGGGTTGGACTGAAGCTTTCTTT.

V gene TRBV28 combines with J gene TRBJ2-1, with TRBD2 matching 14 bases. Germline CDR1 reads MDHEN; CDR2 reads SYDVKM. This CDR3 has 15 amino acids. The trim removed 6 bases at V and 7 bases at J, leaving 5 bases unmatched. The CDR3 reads CASRLTSGRVNEQFF. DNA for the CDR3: TGTGCCAGCAGACTGACTAGCGGGAGGGTTAATGAGCAGTTCTTC.

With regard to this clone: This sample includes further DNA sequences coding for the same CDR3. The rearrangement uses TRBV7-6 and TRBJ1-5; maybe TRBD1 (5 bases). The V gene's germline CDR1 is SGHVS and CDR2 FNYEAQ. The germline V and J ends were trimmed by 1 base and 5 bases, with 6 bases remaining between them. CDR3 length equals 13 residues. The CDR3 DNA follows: TGTGCCAGCAGCTTAGGAGGGGATCAGCCCCAGCATTTT. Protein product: CASSLGGDQPQHF.

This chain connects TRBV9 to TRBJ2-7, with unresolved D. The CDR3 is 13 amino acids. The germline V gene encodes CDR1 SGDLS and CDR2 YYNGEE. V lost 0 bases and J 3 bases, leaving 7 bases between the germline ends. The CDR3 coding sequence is TGTGCCAGCAGCGTAGTTCCCGGCTACGAGCAGTACTTC. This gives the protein CASSVVPGYEQYF.